A single sample gave rise to the 2 T cell receptor beta chains below, sequenced in a study of Graves' ophthalmopathy and Graves' hyperthyroidism. Amplifying from RNA transcripts, the study obtained TCR beta CDR3 regions. HTBI-primed first-round RT-PCR preceded second-round multiplex PCR. Each CDR3 protein is one row after TCRdb ran MiXCR on the multiplex PCR reads. The sample has about 170,000 distinct CDR3 sequences; 37% are singletons. Specimen: peripheral blood. The receptors were sampled from a woman aged 35 to 49 with Graves' ophthalmopathy.

The CDR3 DNA is TGTGCCAGCAGTTTGACAGGGGCCCCCGAAGCTTTCTTT. Translated: CASSLTGAPEAFF. This rearrangement joins TRBV12-3 or TRBV12-4 to TRBJ1-1; 8 positions match TRBD1. V trimming: 3 bases; J trimming: 8 bases; junction bases outside the gene matches: 5. The CDR3 sequence is 13 residues long.

This clonotype was seen repeatedly, ten times or more. This chain joins TRBV11-2 and TRBJ1-1, with no clear D. Germline assignment: CDR1 SGHAT and CDR2 FQNNGV. With 5 bases removed from V and 6 bases from J, the gap between germline ends came to 16 bases. This CDR3 has 14 amino acids. In nucleotides, the CDR3 is TGTGCCAGCAGCCTCGCGCTTGACCTGCCTGAAGCTTTCTTT. Amino acid sequence: CASSLALDLPEAFF.